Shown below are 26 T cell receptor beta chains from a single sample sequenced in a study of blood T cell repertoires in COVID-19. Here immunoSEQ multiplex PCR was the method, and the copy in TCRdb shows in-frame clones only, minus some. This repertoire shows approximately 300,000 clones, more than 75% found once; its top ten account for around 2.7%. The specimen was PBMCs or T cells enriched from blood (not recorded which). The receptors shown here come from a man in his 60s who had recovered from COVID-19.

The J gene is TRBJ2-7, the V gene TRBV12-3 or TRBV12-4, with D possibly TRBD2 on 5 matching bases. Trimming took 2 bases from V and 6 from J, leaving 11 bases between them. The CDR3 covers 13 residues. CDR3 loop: CASSLPGTSEQYF. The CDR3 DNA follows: TGTGCCAGCAGTTTACCAGGAACTAGCGAGCAGTACTTC.

The CDR3: CSVLGRQETQYF. As DNA, the CDR3 is TGCAGCGTTCTTGGCAGACAAGAGACCCAGTACTTC. The chain is built from TRBV29-1 and TRBJ2-5; D unclear. Germline CDR1 reads SQVTM; CDR2 reads ANQGSEA. The CDR3 contains 12 residues. V was trimmed by 5 bases and J by 2 bases, leaving 9 bases between them.

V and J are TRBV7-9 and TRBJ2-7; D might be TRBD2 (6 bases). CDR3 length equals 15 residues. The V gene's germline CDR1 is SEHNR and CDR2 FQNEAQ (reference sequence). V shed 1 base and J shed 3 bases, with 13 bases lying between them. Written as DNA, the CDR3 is TGTGCCAGCAGCTTAGGGGCAGGGACTCTCTACGAGCAGTACTTC. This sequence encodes CASSLGAGTLYEQYF.

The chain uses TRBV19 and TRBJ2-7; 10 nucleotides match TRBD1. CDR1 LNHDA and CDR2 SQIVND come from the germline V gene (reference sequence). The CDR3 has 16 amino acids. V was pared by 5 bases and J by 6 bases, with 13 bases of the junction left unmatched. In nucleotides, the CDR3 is TGTGCCAGTAGTCCCCGGCCGGGACAGGGGATGAGCGAGCAGTACTTC. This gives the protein CASSPRPGQGMSEQYF.

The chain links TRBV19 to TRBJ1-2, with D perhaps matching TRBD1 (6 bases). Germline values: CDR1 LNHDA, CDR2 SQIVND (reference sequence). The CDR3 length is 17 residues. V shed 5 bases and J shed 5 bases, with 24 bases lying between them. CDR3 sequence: CASSLSGRGPLGYGYTF. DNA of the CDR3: TGTGCCAGTAGTCTTTCGGGCAGGGGACCCCTCGGGTATGGCTACACCTTC.

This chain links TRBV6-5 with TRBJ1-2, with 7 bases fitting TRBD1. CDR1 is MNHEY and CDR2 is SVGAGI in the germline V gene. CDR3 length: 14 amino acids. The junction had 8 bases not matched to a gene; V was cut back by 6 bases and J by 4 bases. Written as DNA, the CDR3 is TGTGCCAGCAGCAGAGGGGGCGCGGGCTATGGCTACACCTTC. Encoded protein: CASSRGGAGYGYTF.

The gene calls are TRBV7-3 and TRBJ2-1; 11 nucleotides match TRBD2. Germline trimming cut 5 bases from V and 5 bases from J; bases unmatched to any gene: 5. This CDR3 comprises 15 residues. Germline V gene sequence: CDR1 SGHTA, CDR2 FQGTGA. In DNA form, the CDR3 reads TGTGCCAGCAGCAAGACTAGCGGGGCAGACAATGAGCAGTTCTTC. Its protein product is CASSKTSGADNEQFF.

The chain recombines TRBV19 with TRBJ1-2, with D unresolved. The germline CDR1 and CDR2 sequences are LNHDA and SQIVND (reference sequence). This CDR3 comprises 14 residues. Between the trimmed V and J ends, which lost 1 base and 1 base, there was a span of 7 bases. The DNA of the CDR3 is TGTGCCAGTAGTATAGTGGGCAGTAACTATGGCTACACCTTC. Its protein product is CASSIVGSNYGYTF.

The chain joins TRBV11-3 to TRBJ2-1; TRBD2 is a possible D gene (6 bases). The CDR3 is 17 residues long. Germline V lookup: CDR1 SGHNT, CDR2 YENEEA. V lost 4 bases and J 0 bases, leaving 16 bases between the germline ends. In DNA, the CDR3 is TGTGCCAGCAGCTGGTCCGGGACTCAACACTCCTACAATGAGCAGTTCTTC. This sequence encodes CASSWSGTQHSYNEQFF.

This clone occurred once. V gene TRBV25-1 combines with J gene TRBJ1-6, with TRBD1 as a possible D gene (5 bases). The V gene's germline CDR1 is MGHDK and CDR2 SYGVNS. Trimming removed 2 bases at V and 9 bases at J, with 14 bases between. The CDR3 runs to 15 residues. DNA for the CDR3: TGTGCCAGCAGTGAAGGGGGAGGGGTACGTTCACCCCTCCACTTT. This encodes CASSEGGGVRSPLHF.

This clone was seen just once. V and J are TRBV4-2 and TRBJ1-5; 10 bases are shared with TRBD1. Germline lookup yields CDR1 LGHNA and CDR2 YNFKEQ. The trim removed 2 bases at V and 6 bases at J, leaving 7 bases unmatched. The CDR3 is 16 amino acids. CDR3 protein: CASSQSGTGVGQPQHF. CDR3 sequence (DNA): TGTGCCAGCAGCCAAAGTGGGACAGGGGTTGGTCAGCCCCAGCATTTT.

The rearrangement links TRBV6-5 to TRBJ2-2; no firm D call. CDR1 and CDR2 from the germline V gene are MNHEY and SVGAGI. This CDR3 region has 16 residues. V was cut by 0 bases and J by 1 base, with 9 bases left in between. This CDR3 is CASSYSSRVNTGELFF. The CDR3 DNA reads TGTGCCAGCAGTTACTCGTCCCGGGTGAACACCGGGGAGCTGTTTTTT.

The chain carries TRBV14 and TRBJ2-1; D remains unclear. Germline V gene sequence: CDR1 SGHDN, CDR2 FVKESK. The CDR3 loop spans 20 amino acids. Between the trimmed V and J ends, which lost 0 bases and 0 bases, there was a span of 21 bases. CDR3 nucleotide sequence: TGTGCCAGCAGCCAAGATCAATGGTCTCGGAGCGTAAGCTCCTACAATGAGCAGTTCTTC. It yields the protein CASSQDQWSRSVSSYNEQFF.

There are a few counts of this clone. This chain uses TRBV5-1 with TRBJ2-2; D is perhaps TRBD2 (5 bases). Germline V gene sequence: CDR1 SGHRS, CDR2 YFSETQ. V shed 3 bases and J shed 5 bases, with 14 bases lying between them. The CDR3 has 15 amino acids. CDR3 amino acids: CASSWKTNPTGELFF. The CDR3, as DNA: TGCGCCAGCAGCTGGAAGACTAATCCGACCGGGGAGCTGTTTTTT.

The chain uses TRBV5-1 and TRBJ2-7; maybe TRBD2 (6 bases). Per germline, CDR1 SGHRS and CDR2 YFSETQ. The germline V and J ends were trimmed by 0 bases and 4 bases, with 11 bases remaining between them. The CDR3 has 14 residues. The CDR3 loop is CASSLVAGTYEQYF. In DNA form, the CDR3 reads TGCGCCAGCAGCTTGGTCGCAGGGACTTACGAGCAGTACTTC.

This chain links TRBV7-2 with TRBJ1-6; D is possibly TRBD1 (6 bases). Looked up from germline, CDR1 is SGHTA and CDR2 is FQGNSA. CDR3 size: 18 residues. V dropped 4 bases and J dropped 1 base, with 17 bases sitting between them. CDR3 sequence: CASSSRGGVGSYNSPLHF. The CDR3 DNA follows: TGTGCCAGCAGCTCCCGGGGGGGCGTCGGATCCTATAATTCACCCCTCCACTTT.

Written as DNA, the CDR3 is TGTGCCAGCAGCTCAGGACTAGCGGGACTCACAGATACGCAGTATTTT. This sequence encodes CASSSGLAGLTDTQYF. V usage is TRBV7-9 and J usage is TRBJ2-3; TRBD2 matches at 12 bases. The CDR3 runs to 16 residues. V was pared by 4 bases and J by 2 bases, with 4 bases of the junction left unmatched. CDR1 and CDR2 (germline): SEHNR, FQNEAQ (reference sequence).

The chain's CDR3 is CASSTRPVRGQPQHF. The CDR3, as DNA: TGTGCCAGCAGCACCCGGCCTGTCCGGGGTCAGCCCCAGCATTTT. This rearrangement joins TRBV6-5 to TRBJ1-5; D not certain. CDR1 MNHEY and CDR2 SVGAGI come from the germline V gene. Between the trimmed V and J ends, which lost 6 bases and 6 bases, there was a span of 18 bases. The CDR3 has 15 amino acids.

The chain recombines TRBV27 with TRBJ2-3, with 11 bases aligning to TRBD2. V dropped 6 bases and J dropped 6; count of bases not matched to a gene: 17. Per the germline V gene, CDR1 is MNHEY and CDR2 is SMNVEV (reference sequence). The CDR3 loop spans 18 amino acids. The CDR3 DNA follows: TGTGCCAGCAGCTCCATCTCCGCTTTAGCGGGAGGGAGGGATACGCAGTATTTT. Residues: CASSSISALAGGRDTQYF.

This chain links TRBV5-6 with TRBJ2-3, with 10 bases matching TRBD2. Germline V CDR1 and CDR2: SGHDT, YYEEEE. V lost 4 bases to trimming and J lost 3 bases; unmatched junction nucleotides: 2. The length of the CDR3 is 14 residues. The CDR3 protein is CASSPGLATDTQYF. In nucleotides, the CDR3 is TGTGCCAGCAGCCCGGGACTAGCGACAGATACGCAGTATTTT.

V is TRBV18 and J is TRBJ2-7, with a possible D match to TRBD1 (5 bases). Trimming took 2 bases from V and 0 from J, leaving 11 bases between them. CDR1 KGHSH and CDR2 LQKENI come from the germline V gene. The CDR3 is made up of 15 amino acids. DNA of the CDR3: TGTGCCAGCTCACCAGGGGCAGTTTCCTCCTACGAGCAGTACTTC. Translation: CASSPGAVSSYEQYF.

CDR3 sequence: CASSQMDAVTEAFF. Here the CDR3 DNA reads TGTGCCAGCAGTCAAATGGATGCGGTCACTGAAGCTTTCTTT. The chain carries TRBV6-5 and TRBJ1-1; no clear D gene. Germline assignment: CDR1 MNHEY and CDR2 SVGAGI. The CDR3 loop spans 14 amino acids. Trimming pared 5 bases from V and 4 bases from J, leaving 14 bases between.

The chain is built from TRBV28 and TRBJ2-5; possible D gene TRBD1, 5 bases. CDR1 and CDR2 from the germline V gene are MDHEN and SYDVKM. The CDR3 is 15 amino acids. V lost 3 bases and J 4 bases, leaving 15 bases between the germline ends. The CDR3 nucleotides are TGTGCCAGCAGTTTTTTCTCTTCAGGGTCAGAGACCCAGTACTTC. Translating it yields CASSFFSSGSETQYF.

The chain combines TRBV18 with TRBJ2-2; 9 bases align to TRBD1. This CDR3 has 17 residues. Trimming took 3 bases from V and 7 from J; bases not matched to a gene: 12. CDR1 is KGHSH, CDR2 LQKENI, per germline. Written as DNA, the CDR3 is TGTGCCAGCTCACCGTTGCCGACCGGGACAGGGATCGGGGAGCTGTTTTTT. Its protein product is CASSPLPTGTGIGELFF.

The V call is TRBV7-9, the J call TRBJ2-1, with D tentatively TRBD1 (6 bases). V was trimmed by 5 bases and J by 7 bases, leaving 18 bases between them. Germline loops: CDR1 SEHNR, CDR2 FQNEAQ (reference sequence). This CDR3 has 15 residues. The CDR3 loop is CASSPSLAGVNEQFF. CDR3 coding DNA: TGTGCCAGCAGCCCATCGTTGGCAGGGGTGAATGAGCAGTTCTTC.

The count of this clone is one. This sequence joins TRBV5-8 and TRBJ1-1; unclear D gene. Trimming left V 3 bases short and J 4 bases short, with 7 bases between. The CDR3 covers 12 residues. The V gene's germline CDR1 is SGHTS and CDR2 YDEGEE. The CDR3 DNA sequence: TGTGCCAGCAGCTCCACTATCACTGAAGCTTTCTTT. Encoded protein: CASSSTITEAFF.